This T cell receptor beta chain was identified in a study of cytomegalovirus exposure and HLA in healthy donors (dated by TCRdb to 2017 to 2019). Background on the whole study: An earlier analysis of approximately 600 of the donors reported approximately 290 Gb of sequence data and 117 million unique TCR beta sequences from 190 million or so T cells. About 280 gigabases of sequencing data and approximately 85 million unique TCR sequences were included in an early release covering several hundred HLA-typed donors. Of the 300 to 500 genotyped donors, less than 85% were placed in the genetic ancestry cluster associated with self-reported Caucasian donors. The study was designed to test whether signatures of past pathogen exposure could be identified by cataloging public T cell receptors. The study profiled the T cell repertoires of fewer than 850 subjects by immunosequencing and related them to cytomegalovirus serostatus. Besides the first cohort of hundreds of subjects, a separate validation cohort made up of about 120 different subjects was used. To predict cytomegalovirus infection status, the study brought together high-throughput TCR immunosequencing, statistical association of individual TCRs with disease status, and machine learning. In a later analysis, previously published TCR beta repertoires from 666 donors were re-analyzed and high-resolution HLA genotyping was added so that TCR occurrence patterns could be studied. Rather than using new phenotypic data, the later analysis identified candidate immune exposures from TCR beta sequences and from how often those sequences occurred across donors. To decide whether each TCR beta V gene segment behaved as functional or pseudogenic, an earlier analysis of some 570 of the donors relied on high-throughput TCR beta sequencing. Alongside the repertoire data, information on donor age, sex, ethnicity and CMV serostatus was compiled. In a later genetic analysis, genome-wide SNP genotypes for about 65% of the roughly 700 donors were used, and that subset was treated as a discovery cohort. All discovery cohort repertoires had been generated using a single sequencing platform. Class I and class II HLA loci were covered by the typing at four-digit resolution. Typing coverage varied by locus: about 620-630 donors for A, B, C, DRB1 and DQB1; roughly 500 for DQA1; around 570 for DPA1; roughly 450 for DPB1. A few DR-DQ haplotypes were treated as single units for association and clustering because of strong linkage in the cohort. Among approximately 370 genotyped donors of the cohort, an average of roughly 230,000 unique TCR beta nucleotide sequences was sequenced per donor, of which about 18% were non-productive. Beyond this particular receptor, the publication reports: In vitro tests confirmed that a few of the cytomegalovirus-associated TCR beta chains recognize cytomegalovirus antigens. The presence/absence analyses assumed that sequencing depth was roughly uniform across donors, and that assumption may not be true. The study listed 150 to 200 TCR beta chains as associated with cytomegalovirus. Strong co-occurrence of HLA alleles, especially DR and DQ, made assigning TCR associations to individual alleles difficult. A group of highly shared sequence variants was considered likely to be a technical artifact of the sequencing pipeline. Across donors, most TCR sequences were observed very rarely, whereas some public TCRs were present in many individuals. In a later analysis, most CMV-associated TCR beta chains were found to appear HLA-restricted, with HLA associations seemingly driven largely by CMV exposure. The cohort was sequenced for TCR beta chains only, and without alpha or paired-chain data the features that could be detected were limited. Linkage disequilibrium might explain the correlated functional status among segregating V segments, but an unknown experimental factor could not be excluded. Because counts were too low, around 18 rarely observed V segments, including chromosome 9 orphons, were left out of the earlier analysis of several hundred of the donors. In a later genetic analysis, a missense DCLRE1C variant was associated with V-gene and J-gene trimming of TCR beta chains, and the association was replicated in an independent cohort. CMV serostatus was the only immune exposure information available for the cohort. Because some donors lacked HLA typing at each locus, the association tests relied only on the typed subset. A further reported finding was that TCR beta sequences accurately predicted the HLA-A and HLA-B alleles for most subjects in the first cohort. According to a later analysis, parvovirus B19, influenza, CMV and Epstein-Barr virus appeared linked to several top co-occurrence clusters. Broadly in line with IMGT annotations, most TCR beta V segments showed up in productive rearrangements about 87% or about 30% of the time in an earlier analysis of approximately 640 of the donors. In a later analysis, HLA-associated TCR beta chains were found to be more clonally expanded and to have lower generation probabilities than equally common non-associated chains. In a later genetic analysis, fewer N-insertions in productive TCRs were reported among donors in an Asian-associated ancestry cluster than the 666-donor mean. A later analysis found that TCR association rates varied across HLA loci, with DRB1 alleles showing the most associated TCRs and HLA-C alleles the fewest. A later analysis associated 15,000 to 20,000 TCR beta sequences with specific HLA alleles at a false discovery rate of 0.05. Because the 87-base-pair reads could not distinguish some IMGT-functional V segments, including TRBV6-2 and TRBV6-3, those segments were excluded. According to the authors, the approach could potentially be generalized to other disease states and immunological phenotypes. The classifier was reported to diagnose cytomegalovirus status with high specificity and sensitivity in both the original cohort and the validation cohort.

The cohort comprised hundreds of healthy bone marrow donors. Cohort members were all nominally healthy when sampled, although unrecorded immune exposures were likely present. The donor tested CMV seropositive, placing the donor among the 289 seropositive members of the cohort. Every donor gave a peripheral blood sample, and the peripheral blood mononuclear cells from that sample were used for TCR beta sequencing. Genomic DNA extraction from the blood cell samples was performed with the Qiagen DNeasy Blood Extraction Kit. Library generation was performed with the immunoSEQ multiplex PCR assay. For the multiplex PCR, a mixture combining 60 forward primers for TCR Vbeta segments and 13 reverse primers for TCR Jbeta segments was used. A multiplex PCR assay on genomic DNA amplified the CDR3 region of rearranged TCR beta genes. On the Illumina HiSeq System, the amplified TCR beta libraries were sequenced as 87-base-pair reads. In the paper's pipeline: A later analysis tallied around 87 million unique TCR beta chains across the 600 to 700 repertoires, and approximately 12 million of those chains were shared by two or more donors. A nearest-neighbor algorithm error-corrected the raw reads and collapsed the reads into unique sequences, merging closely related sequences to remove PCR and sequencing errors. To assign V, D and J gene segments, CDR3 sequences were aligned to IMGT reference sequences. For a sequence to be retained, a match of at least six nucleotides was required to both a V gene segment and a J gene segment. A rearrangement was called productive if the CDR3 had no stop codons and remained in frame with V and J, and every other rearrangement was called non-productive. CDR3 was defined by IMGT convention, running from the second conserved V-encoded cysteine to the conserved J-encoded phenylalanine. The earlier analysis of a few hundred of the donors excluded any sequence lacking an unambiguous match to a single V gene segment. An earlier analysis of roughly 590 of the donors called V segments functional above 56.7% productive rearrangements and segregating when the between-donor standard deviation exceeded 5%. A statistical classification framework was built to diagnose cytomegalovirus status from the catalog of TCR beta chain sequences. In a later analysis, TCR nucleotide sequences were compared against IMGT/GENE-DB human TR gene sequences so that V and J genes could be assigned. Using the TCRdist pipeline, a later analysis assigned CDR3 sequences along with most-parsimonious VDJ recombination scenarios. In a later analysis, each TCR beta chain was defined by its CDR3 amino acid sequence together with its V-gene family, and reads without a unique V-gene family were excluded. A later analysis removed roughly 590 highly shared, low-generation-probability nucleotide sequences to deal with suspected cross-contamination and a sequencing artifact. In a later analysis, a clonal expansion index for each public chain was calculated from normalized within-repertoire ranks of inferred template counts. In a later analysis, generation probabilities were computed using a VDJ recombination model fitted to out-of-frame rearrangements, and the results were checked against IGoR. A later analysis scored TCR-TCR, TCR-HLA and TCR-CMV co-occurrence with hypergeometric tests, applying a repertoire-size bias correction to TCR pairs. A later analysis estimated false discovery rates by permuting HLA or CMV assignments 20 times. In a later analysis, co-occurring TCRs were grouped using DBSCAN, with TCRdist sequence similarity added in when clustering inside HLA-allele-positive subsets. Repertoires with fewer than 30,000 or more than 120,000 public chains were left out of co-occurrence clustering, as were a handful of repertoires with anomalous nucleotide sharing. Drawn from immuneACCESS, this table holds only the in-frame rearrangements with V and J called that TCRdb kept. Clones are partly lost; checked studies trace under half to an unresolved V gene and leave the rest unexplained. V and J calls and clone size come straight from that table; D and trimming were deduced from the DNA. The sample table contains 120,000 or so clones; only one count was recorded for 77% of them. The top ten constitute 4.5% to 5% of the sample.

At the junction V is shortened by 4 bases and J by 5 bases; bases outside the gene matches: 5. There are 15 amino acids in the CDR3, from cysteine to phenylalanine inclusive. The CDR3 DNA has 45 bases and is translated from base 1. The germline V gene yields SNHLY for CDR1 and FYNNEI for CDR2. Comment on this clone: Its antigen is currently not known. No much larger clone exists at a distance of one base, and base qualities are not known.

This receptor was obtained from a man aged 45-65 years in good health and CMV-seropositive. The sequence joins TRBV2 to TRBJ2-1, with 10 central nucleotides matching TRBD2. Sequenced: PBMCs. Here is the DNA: TGTGCCAGCAGTGGAGGTAGCGGGGGGAACAATGAGCAGTTCTTC. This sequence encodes CASSGGSGGNNEQFF.